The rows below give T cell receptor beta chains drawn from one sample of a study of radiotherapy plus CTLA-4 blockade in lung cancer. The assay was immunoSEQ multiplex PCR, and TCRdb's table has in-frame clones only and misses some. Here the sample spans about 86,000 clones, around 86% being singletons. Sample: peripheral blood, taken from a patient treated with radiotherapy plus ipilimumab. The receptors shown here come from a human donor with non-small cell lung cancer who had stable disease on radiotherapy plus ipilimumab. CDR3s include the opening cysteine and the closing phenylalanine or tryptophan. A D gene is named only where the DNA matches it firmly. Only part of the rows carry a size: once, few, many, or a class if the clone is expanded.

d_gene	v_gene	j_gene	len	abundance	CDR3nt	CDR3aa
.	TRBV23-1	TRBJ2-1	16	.	TGCGCCAGCAGTCAATTCAAACAGATCAGCCACAATGAGCAGTTCTTC	CASSQFKQISHNEQFF
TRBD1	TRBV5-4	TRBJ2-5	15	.	TGTGCCAGCAGCGTGACAGGGGCCCCCCAAGAGACCCAGTACTTC	CASSVTGAPQETQYF
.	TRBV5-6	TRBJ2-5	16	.	TGTGCCAGCAGCTTGTACAGCGGGCGGTACCAAGAGACCCAGTACTTC	CASSLYSGRYQETQYF
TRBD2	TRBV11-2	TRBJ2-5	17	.	TGTGCCAGCAGCTCTGGGACTAGCGGGGGGGCTGGTGAGACCCAGTACTTC	CASSSGTSGGAGETQYF
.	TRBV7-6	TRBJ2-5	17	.	TGTGCCAGCAGCTTAGAGCGGCCACAGGGTATTGGAGAGACCCAGTACTTC	CASSLERPQGIGETQYF
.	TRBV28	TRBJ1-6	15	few	TGTGCCAGCAGTTTAAGGCTGGGTGGGTATTCACCCCTCCACTTT	CASSLRLGGYSPLHF
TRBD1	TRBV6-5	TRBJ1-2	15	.	TGTGCCAGCAGCCGTAATCGACAGGGGTATCATGGCTACACCTTC	CASSRNRQGYHGYTF
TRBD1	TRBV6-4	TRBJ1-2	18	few	TGTGCCAGCAGCCCGCCCCGCGACAGGGGTCAACCTAACTATGGCTACACCTTC	CASSPPRDRGQPNYGYTF
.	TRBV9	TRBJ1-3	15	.	TGTGCCAGCGGACCCGGGACCCCCGCCGGAAACACCATATATTTT	CASGPGTPAGNTIYF
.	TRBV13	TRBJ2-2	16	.	TGTGCCAGCAGCAAGTTCGGGGGGCGAGACACCGGGGAGCTGTTTTTT	CASSKFGGRDTGELFF
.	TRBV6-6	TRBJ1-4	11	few	TGTGCCAGCAGTAGTTTAATTGGACTGTTTTTT	CASSSLIGLFF
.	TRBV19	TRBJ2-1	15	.	TGTGCCAGTACCCTTGACAGAGATCCCTACAATGAGCAGTTCTTC	CASTLDRDPYNEQFF
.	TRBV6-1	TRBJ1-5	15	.	TGTGCCAGCAGTGAAACAGGAAGCTTGGCTCAGCCCCAGCATTTT	CASSETGSLAQPQHF
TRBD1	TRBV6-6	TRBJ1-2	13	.	TGTGCCAGCAGACCCGGACAGGGTGATGGCTACACCTTC	CASRPGQGDGYTF